This T cell receptor beta chain appears in the sequencing data of a study of blood T cell repertoires in COVID-19. Across the whole study: COVID-19 samples from acute and convalescent phases originated in the United States, Italy and Spain. T cells, B-cell-depleted T cells, or PBMCs provided the cDNA or gDNA that served as material.

In germline, CDR1 is SGHTA, CDR2 FQGNSA. This CDR3 comprises 15 residues. Authors' analysis steps: Scientists estimated how many nucleated cells there were by amplifying reference gene primers. The repertoire was sequenced with immunoSEQ multiplex PCR; TCRdb's copy has only in-frame clones and lacks some. The DNA was the basis for D and trimming; V, J and clone size are from that table. This table holds 90,000 to 100,000 clones, 82% found once. Concerning this clone itself: Germline and junction disagree at one end, which may indicate a read error.

The genes are TRBV7-2 and TRBJ2-3, with D perhaps matching TRBD2 (6 bases). This TCR was recovered from a man of 80 years or more with acute or convalescent COVID-19. Material for sequencing was peripheral blood. The chain's CDR3 is CASSPLARGTETQYF. As DNA, the CDR3 is TGTGCCAGCAGCCCGCTAGCGCGGGGCACAGAAACGCAGTATTTT.